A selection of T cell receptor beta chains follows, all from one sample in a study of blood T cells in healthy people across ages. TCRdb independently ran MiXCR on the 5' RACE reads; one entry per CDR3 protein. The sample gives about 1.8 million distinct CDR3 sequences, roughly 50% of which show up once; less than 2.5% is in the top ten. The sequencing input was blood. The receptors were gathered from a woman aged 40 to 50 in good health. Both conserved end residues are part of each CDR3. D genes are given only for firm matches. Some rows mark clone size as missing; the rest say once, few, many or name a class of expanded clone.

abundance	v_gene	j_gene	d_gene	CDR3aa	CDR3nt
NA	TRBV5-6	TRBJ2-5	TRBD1	CASSFRQGSGETQYF	TGTGCCAGCAGCTTCCGACAGGGAAGTGGAGAGACCCAGTACTTC
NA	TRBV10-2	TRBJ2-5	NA	CASSESDGGWASQETQYF	TGCGCCAGCAGTGAGTCGGACGGAGGCTGGGCCTCACAAGAGACCCAGTACTTC
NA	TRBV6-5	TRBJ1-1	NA	CASSYSAGVVTEAFF	TGTGCCAGCAGTTACTCCGCAGGGGTAGTCACTGAAGCTTTCTTT
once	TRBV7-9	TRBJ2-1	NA	CASSPPAGQRAGYYNEQFF	TGTGCCAGCAGCCCTCCAGCGGGACAACGGGCAGGCTACTACAATGAGCAGTTCTTC
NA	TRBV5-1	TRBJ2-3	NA	CASSFRDASTDTQYF	TGCGCCAGCAGCTTCAGGGACGCCAGCACAGATACGCAGTATTTT
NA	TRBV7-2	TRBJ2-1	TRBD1	CASSFRQGEEQFF	TGTGCCAGCAGCTTCAGACAGGGGGAAGAGCAGTTCTTC
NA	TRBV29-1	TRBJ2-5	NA	CSLKSTGTWGTQYF	TGCAGCTTAAAGAGCACCGGGACTTGGGGGACCCAGTACTTC
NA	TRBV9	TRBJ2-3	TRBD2	CASSPGTSGGANTQYF	TGTGCCAGCAGCCCCGGGACTAGCGGGGGGGCGAATACGCAGTATTTT
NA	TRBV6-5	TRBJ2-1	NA	CASRFLAEQFF	TGTGCCAGCAGGTTTTTGGCCGAGCAGTTCTTC
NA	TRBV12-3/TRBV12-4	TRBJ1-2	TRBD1	CASSAGQGRRGYTF	TGTGCCAGCAGTGCGGGACAGGGAAGGCGCGGCTACACCTTC
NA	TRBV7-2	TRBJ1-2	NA	CASSRGQPGGYTF	TGTGCCAGCAGCCGAGGACAGCCCGGGGGCTACACCTTC
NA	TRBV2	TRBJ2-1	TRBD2	CASREGRGGRYNEQFF	TGTGCCAGCAGGGAAGGTCGGGGGGGCCGTTACAATGAGCAGTTCTTC
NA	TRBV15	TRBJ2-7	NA	CATSRGTLNYEQYF	TGTGCCACCAGCAGAGGGACATTAAACTACGAGCAGTACTTC